The 23 T cell receptor beta chains below were found in one sample sequenced in a study of cytomegalovirus exposure and HLA in healthy donors. With 60 Vbeta and 13 Jbeta primers, the PCR was carried out. TCRdb's table, derived via immunoSEQ multiplex PCR, lists solely in-frame clones and lacks some. The sample includes some 97,000 clones, around 82% of them seen just once. Sequencing was performed on PBMCs. The source is a woman aged 45 to 65 in good health and CMV-seropositive.

V usage is TRBV10-3 and J usage is TRBJ1-1; no reliable D call. Trimming left V 5 bases short and J 7 bases short, with 17 bases between. The CDR3 sequence is 14 residues long. Germline assignment: CDR1 ENHRY and CDR2 SYGVKD. The CDR3 DNA is TGTGCCATCAGTCAAAGGGAGGGAACGAGTGAAGCTTTCTTT. Protein sequence: CAISQREGTSEAFF.

As DNA, the CDR3 is TGTGCCAGCTCACCACCGCCGGGAGAGACCCAGTACTTC. This translates into CASSPPPGETQYF. The rearrangement links TRBV18 to TRBJ2-5, with unresolved D. CDR1 and CDR2 from the germline V gene are KGHSH and LQKENI. Trimming took off 0 bases at V and 4 bases at J, with 6 bases between the two ends. There are 13 residues in the CDR3. Drawing the rest from reference TRBV18 and TRBJ2-5, the complete variable domain is NAGVMQNPRHLVRRRGQEARLRCSPMKGHSHVYWYRQLPEEGLKFMVYLQKENIIDESGMPKERFSAEFPKEGPSILRIQQVVRGDSAAYFCASSPPPGETQYFGPGTRLLVL.

The rearrangement joins TRBV7-3 to TRBJ1-1; 12 positions match TRBD1. V was clipped by 4 bases and J by 10 bases; unmatched bases: 7. The length of the CDR3 is 14 residues. Germline-derived CDR1 and CDR2 are SGHTA and FQGTGA. CDR3 nucleotides: TGTGCCAGCAGCTCCGGGACAGGGGGCCTAGGAGCTTTCTTT. Amino acid sequence: CASSSGTGGLGAFF.

This clone was detected a few times. The chain joins TRBV2 to TRBJ2-5; TRBD1 matches 7 bases. The germline V gene encodes CDR1 SNHLY and CDR2 FYNNEI. V dropped 4 bases and J dropped 3; count of bases not matched to a gene: 2. The length of the CDR3 is 13 residues. The CDR3 coding sequence is TGTGCCAGCAGTGGGGGACAGAAAGAGACCCAGTACTTC. It encodes CASSGGQKETQYF.

The V gene is TRBV2, the J gene TRBJ1-1; possibly TRBD1 for D (5 bases). Germline CDR1 reads SNHLY; CDR2 reads FYNNEI. The CDR3 runs to 14 residues. Trimming took 8 bases from V and 1 from J, leaving 14 bases between them. The CDR3 here is CASGYTTGNTEAFF. The CDR3 coding sequence is TGTGCCAGCGGCTACACAACAGGGAACACTGAAGCTTTCTTT.

The genes are TRBV2 and TRBJ2-7; tentatively, D is TRBD2 (5 bases). V lost 0 bases and J 2 bases, leaving 8 bases between the germline ends. Looked up from germline, CDR1 is SNHLY and CDR2 is FYNNEI. This CDR3 has 14 amino acids. The CDR3 region has the DNA TGTGCCAGCAGTGAAGCGCCGGGAACCTACGAGCAGTACTTC. Its translation: CASSEAPGTYEQYF. The full variable domain, its missing parts supplied by reference TRBV2 and TRBJ2-7, is EPEVTQTPSHQVTQMGQEVILRCVPISNHLYFYWYRQILGQKVEFLVSFYNNEISEKSEIFDDQFSVERPDGSNFTLKIRSTKLEDSAMYFCASSEAPGTYEQYFGPGTRLTVT.

The rearrangement joins TRBV27 to TRBJ2-7, with 8 bases fitting TRBD2. The germline CDR1 and CDR2 sequences are MNHEY and SMNVEV (reference sequence). The CDR3 loop spans 13 amino acids. V lost 4 bases and J lost 11; bases outside the gene matches: 10. CDR3: CASSWGTREAEYF. The CDR3 nucleotides are TGTGCCAGCAGTTGGGGTACGCGGGAGGCTGAGTACTTC.

This chain joins TRBV6-1 and TRBJ2-7; 8 bases align to TRBD1. CDR1 and CDR2 (germline): MNHNS, SASEGT. The CDR3 is made up of 12 amino acids. Germline trimming cut 4 bases from V and 6 bases from J; bases unmatched to any gene: 2. The CDR3 sequence: CASSGDRREQYF. The CDR3 coding sequence is TGTGCCAGCAGTGGGGACAGGCGCGAGCAGTACTTC.

On this clone itself: The same CDR3 arises from other DNA sequences in this sample as well. The chain recombines TRBV6-1 with TRBJ2-7; TRBD2 might be the D (5 bases). The CDR3 is 14 residues long. V was cut by 8 bases and J by 4 bases, with 18 bases left in between. Germline lookup yields CDR1 MNHNS and CDR2 SASEGT. Written as DNA, the CDR3 is TGTGCCAGCGATCCGCGGGCGGGTCGGTACGAGCAGTACTTC. Protein product: CASDPRAGRYEQYF.

J is TRBJ2-7 and V is TRBV28, with D tentatively TRBD2 (5 bases). Per germline, CDR1 MDHEN and CDR2 SYDVKM. The CDR3 runs 14 residues. V dropped 5 bases and J dropped 7 bases, with 18 bases sitting between them. CDR3 coding DNA: TGTGCCAGCAGTCCTACAGTGAGGGCGCGTGAGCAGTACTTC. The encoded protein is CASSPTVRAREQYF.

This chain links TRBV5-5 with TRBJ1-2; D is unclear. Trimming shortened V by 2 bases and J by 3 bases, and 8 bases separated the two germline ends. In germline, CDR1 is SGHKS, CDR2 YYEKEE (reference sequence). CDR3 length: 13 amino acids. CDR3 nucleotides: TGTGCCAGCAGCTTTGAGGGTGACTATGGCTACACCTTC. It specifies CASSFEGDYGYTF.

The count of this clone is one. This chain joins TRBV6-5 and TRBJ2-6; D uncertain. Germline V gene sequence: CDR1 MNHEY, CDR2 SVGAGI. This CDR3 contains 14 residues. V dropped 5 bases and J dropped 2 bases, with 7 bases sitting between them. The CDR3 coding sequence is TGTGCCAGCAGTCTATCCCCTGGGGCCAACGTCCTGACTTTC. This sequence encodes CASSLSPGANVLTF.

The chain links TRBV7-9 to TRBJ2-1; D is ambiguous. The CDR3 has 12 amino acids. V dropped 5 bases and J dropped 8 bases, with 10 bases sitting between them. From germline, CDR1 is SEHNR and CDR2 FQNEAQ (reference sequence). The CDR3 sequence: CASSPVRDEQFF. The CDR3 nucleotides read TGTGCCAGCAGCCCGGTAAGAGATGAGCAGTTCTTC.

The V and J genes are TRBV7-3 and TRBJ2-1, with TRBD2 matching over 9 bases. The germline V gene has CDR1 SGHTA and CDR2 FQGTGA. The CDR3 runs to 16 residues. Germline trimming cut 5 bases from V and 4 bases from J; bases unmatched to any gene: 9. The chain's CDR3 is CASSPGAGGVYNEQFF. The CDR3 DNA is TGTGCCAGCAGCCCGGGGGCGGGAGGGGTTTACAATGAGCAGTTCTTC.

This clone turned up a few times. This chain uses TRBV5-1 with TRBJ2-7, with D maybe TRBD1 (6 bases). V shed 0 bases and J shed 2 bases, with 12 bases lying between them. Germline V CDR1 and CDR2: SGHRS, YFSETQ. The CDR3 loop spans 15 amino acids. The CDR3 region is CASSLDGTRTYEQYF. The CDR3 DNA sequence: TGCGCCAGCAGCTTGGATGGGACAAGAACCTACGAGCAGTACTTC.

This clone was recorded once. V is TRBV5-1 and J is TRBJ1-4; 11 bases line up with TRBD1. V dropped 5 bases and J dropped 10; count of bases not matched to a gene: 10. CDR1 is SGHRS, CDR2 YFSETQ, per germline. CDR3 size: 15 residues. The CDR3, as DNA: TGCGCCAGCAGAACCGGGACAGGGGGATCAGGAAAACTGTTTTTT. It translates to CASRTGTGGSGKLFF.

V and J are TRBV7-9 and TRBJ2-7, with a weak D call TRBD1 (6 bases). The CDR3 is 16 residues long. Trimming stripped 5 bases from V and 2 bases from J, with 19 bases between. Germline values: CDR1 SEHNR, CDR2 FQNEAQ (reference sequence). The CDR3 region has the DNA TGTGCCAGCAGCCCTAGGGTGGGACAAAGGGCCTACGAGCAGTACTTC. Translation: CASSPRVGQRAYEQYF. Variable domain in full (rest from reference TRBV7-9 and TRBJ2-7): DTGVSQNPRHKITKRGQNVTFRCDPISEHNRLYWYRQTLGQGPEFLTYFQNEAQLEKSRLLSDRFSAERPKGSFSTLEIQRTEQGDSAMYLCASSPRVGQRAYEQYFGPGTRLTVT.

Note on this clone: Compared with germline, one end of the junction differs, possibly owing to a read error. Distinct nucleotide sequences in the sample also encode this CDR3. The chain uses TRBV7-9 and TRBJ2-3; D remains ambiguous. The CDR3 length is 11 residues. Germline lookup yields CDR1 SEHNR and CDR2 FQNEAQ (reference sequence). In nucleotides, the CDR3 is TGCGCCAGCAGCCAGTCAGATACGCAGTATTTT. Its translation: CASSQSDTQYF.

This clone was counted between two and nine times. This chain joins TRBV4-1 and TRBJ2-7; 14 bases are a match to TRBD2. Germline values: CDR1 MGHRA, CDR2 YSYEKL. The CDR3 has 15 residues. V shed 4 bases, J shed 4 bases, and the junction held 3 bases outside the gene matches. CDR3 nucleotides: TGCGCCAGCAGCCGCGGGACTAGCGGGAGATACGAGCAGTACTTC. Its translation: CASSRGTSGRYEQYF.

The J gene is TRBJ1-1, the V gene TRBV4-2; D remains ambiguous. Trimming cost V 1 base and J 1 base, with 13 bases left between them. CDR3 length: 16 amino acids. The germline gives CDR1 LGHNA, CDR2 YNFKEQ. For the CDR3, the DNA is TGTGCCAGCAGCCAAGCACCACGACGGGAGAACACTGAAGCTTTCTTT. Residues: CASSQAPRRENTEAFF.

This clone was found a few times. The V call is TRBV13, the J call TRBJ1-2; D perhaps matches TRBD1 (5 bases). The germline gives CDR1 PRHDT, CDR2 FYEKMQ (reference sequence). The germline V and J ends were trimmed by 0 bases and 8 bases, with 10 bases remaining between them. The CDR3 is 13 amino acids. The CDR3 bases are TGTGCCAGCAGCTTAGGCCAGGGTAACGGCTACACCTTC. This encodes CASSLGQGNGYTF.

This sequence joins TRBV4-2 and TRBJ1-4, with D possibly being TRBD1 (6 bases). Germline V gives CDR1 LGHNA, CDR2 YNFKEQ. The CDR3 extends over 15 amino acids. V was cut by 1 base and J by 4 bases, with 10 bases left in between. The CDR3 coding sequence is TGTGCCAGCAGCCAAGCACAGGGCCATAATGAAAAACTGTTTTTT. Its translation: CASSQAQGHNEKLFF.

The chain employs TRBV5-1 and TRBJ1-3; possible D gene TRBD1, 6 bases. Trimming stripped 3 bases from V and 2 bases from J, with 12 bases between. Germline-derived CDR1 and CDR2 are SGHRS and YFSETQ. The CDR3 is made up of 15 amino acids. The CDR3 sequence: CASSSTGPPGNTIYF. CDR3 DNA: TGCGCCAGCAGCTCGACAGGCCCTCCTGGAAACACCATATATTTT.